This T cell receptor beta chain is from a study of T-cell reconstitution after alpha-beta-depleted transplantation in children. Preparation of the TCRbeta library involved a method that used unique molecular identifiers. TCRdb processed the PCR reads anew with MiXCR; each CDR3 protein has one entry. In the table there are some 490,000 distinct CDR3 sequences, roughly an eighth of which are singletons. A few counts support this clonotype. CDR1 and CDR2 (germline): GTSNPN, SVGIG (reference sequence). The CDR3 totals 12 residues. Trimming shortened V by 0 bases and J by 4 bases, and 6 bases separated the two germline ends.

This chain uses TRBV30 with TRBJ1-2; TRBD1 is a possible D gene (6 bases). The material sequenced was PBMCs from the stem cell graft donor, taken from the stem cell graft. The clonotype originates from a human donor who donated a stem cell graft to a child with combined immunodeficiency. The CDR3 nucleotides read TGTGCCTGGAGTGTGGACAGCTATGGCTACACCTTC. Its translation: CAWSVDSYGYTF.